This TCR beta chain was identified during a study of tumor and adjacent non-tumor tissue in lung cancer. The wider study: Histology: about twelve adenocarcinoma, a couple of squamous cell carcinoma, 1 small cell lung cancer. On average, productive TCRbeta reads reached 4 million to 5 million per sample. Study-wide results and caveats: Shorter survival was associated with higher TCR diversity in tumors. Normal lung showed higher cumulative top 100 clone frequency than tumor.

No cell sorting was done before RNA was extracted from the tissue. The normal lung tissue was taken more than 3 cm from the tumor edge. In germline, CDR1 is SGHDN, CDR2 FVKESK. CDR3 length equals 16 residues. Three rounds of nested PCR, following a modified ARM-PCR protocol, produced the TCRbeta library. TCRdb reprocessed the multiplex PCR reads with MiXCR, giving one entry per CDR3 protein. The data show 60,000 to 70,000 distinct CDR3 sequences, about 77% seen once. Details on this clonotype: Its antigen is still unknown. The germline gene is not matched at one end of the junction; a read error may be the cause.

The sequence came from a man in his 60s with non-small cell lung cancer. Specimen: distant non-tumor lung tissue. J is TRBJ2-7 and V is TRBV14, with TRBD2 identical over 9 bases. This chain's CDR3 is CANSQESLAGSYEQYF. CDR3 nucleotide sequence: TGTGCCAACAGCCAAGAGTCACTAGCGGGCAGCTATGAGCAGTATTTC.